This T cell receptor (beta chain) derives from a study of blood T cells in healthy people across ages. Germline V CDR1 and CDR2: DFQATT, SNEGSKA (reference sequence). This CDR3 region has 18 residues. V shed 6 bases and J 5 bases; nucleotides not matched to a gene: 19. Together with a sample-barcoded 5' primer, a J-beta primer mix was included in a second PCR lasting about 6 to 11 cycles. Each CDR3 protein is one row after TCRdb ran MiXCR on the 5' RACE reads. The sample yields more than 650,000 distinct CDR3 sequences, about 53% seen once. The chain is built from TRBV20-1 and TRBJ2-1; 10 nucleotides match TRBD2. The origin of this receptor is a man of 80 years or more in good health. Sequenced material: blood. This CDR3 is CSARGASGRVGRHNEQFF. CDR3 DNA: TGCAGTGCCCGCGGGGCTAGCGGGAGAGTTGGGAGGCACAATGAGCAGTTCTTC.